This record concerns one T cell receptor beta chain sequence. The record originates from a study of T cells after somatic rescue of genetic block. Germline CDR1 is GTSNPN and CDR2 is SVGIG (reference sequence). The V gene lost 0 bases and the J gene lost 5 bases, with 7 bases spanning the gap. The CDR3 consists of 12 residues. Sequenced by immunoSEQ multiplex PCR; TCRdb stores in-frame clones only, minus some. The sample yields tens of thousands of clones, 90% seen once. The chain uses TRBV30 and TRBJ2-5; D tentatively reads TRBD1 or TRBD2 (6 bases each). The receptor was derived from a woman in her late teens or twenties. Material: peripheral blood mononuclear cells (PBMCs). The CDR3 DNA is TGTGCCTGGAGTGTAGGGGGGGAGACCCAGTACTTC. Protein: CAWSVGGETQYF.